Sequencing of this T cell receptor (beta chain) was carried out in a study of shared clonotypes between healthy human individuals. How the authors handled the data: Sequence data from immunoSEQ were junction-only and lacked quality scores; consequently, filtering differed. Sequencing was performed with immunoSEQ multiplex PCR; in TCRdb, only in-frame clones are kept and a portion is missing. V and J calls and clone size are as listed in that table; D and trimming were resolved from the DNA. The sample has about 480,000 clones; about four fifths are singletons. The germline V gene encodes CDR1 SGHNT and CDR2 YYREEE (reference sequence). V dropped 4 bases and J dropped 11; count of bases not matched to a gene: 11. The CDR3 runs 15 residues.

The chain is built from TRBV5-4 and TRBJ1-4, with 10 bases lining up with TRBD1. The specimen was PBMCs. This sequence was found in a woman in her thirties or forties in good health. Some clones in this sample may be carry-over from other donors' samples. This CDR3 is CASSTPGQGNAKLFF. In DNA, the CDR3 is TGTGCCAGCAGCACCCCGGGACAGGGGAACGCGAAACTGTTTTTT.